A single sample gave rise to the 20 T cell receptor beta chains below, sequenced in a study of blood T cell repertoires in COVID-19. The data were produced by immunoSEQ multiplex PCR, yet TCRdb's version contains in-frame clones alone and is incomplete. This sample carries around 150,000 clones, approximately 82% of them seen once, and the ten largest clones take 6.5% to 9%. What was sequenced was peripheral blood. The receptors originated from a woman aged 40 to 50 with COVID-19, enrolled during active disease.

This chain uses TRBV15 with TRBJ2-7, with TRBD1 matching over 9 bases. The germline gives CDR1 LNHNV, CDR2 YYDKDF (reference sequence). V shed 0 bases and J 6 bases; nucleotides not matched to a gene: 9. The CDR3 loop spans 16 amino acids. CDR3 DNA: TGTGCCACCAGCAGAGACGCGGGGGACAGGGCTCCCGAGCAGTACTTC. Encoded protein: CATSRDAGDRAPEQYF.

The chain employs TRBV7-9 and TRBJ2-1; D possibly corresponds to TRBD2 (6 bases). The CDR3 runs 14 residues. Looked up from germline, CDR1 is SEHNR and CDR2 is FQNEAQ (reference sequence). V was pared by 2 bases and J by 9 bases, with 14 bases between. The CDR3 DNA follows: TGTGCCAGCAGCTTAAGTGGGGGGAACCTTGAGCAGTTCTTC. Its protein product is CASSLSGGNLEQFF.

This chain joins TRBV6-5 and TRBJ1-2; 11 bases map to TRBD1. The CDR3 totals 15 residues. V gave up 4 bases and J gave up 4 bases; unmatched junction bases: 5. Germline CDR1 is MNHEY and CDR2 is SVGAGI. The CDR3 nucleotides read TGTGCCAGCAGTTCAGGGGGGACAGGGGGCTATGGCTACACCTTC. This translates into CASSSGGTGGYGYTF.

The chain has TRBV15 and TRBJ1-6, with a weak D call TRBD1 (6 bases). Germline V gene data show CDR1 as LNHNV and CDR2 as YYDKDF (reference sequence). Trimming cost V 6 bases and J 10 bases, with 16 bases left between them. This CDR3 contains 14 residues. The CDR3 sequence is CATSTRTVGSPLHF. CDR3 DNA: TGTGCCACCAGTACAAGGACAGTAGGCTCACCCCTCCACTTT.

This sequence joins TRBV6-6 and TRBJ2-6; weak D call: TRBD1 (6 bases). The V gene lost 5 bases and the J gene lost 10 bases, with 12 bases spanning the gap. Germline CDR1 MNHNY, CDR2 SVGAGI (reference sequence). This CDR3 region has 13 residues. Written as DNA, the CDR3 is TGTGCCAGCAGTATCGAGACAGGTAACGTCCTGACTTTC. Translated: CASSIETGNVLTF.

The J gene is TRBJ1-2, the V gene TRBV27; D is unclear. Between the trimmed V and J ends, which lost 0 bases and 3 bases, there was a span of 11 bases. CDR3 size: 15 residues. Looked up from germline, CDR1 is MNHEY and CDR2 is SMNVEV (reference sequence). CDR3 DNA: TGTGCCAGCAGTTTATCTCGGTTGAGGGACTATGGCTACACCTTC. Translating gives CASSLSRLRDYGYTF.

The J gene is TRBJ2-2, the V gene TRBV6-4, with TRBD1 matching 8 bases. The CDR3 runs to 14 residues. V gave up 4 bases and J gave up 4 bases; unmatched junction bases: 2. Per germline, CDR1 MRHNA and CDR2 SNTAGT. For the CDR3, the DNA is TGTGCCAGCAGTGCAGGGGGCCTCACCGGGGAGCTGTTTTTT. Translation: CASSAGGLTGELFF.

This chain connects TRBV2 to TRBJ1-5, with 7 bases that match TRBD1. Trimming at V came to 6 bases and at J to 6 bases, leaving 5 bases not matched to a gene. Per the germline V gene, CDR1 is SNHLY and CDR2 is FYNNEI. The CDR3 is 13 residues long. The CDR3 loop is CASRLTGLQPQHF. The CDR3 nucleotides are TGTGCCAGCAGACTGACAGGGCTTCAGCCCCAGCATTTT.

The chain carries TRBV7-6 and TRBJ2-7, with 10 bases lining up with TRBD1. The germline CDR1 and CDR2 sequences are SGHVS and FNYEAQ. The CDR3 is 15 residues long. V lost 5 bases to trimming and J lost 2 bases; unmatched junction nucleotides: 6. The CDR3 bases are TGTGCCAGCAGCCTGGGGACAGGGGACGCCTACGAGCAGTACTTC. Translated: CASSLGTGDAYEQYF.

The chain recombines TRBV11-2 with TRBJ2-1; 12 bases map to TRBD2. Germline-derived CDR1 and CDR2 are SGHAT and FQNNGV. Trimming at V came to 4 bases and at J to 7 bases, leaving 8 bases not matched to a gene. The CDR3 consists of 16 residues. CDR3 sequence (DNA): TGTGCCAGCAGCTCCGTGACTAGCGGGAGAATAAATGAGCAGTTCTTC. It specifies CASSSVTSGRINEQFF.

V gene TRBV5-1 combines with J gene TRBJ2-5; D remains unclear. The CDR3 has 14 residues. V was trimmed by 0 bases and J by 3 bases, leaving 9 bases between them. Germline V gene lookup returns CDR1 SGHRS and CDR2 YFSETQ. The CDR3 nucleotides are TGCGCCAGCAGCTTGGAGTCACTAAAAGAGACCCAGTACTTC. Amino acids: CASSLESLKETQYF.

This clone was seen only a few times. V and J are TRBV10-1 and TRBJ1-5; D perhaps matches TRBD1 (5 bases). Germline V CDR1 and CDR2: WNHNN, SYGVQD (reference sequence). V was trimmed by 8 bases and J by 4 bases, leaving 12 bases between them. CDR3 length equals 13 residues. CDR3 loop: CASEVRANQPQHF. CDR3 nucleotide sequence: TGCGCCAGCGAGGTCAGGGCAAATCAGCCCCAGCATTTT.

CDR3 DNA sequence: TGTGCCTGGAAGGGACAGGGACGTGCTCAGCCCCAGCATTTT. It is translated as CAWKGQGRAQPQHF. The chain employs TRBV30 and TRBJ1-5; 9 nucleotides line up with TRBD1. The ends lost 4 bases at V and 6 bases at J; junction bases unmatched: 7. The CDR3 totals 14 residues. Germline CDR1 GTSNPN, CDR2 SVGIG (reference sequence).

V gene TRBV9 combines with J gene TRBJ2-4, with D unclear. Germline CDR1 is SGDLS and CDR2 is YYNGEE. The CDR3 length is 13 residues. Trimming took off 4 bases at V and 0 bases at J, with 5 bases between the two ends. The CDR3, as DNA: TGTGCCAGCAGCTCTCCAGCCAAAAACATTCAGTACTTC. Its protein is CASSSPAKNIQYF.

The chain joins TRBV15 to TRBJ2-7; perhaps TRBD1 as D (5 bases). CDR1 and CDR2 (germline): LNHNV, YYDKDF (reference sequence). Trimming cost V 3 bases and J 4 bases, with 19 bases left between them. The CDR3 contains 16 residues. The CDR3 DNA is TGTGCCACCAGCAGGACCAGGGATCTTTTATCTTACGAGCAGTACTTC. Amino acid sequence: CATSRTRDLLSYEQYF.

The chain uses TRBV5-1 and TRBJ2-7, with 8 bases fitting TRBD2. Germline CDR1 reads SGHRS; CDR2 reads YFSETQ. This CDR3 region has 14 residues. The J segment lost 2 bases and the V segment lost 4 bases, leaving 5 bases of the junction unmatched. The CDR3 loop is CASSSSGAPYEQYF. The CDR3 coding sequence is TGCGCCAGCAGCAGTAGCGGGGCTCCCTACGAGCAGTACTTC.

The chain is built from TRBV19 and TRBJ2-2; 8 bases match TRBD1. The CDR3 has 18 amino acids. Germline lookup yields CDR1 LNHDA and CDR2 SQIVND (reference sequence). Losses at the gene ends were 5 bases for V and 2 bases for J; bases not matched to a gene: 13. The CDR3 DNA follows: TGTGCCAGTAGTCGGACCACGACAGGGGCCGTAAACACCGGGGAGCTGTTTTTT. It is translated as CASSRTTTGAVNTGELFF.

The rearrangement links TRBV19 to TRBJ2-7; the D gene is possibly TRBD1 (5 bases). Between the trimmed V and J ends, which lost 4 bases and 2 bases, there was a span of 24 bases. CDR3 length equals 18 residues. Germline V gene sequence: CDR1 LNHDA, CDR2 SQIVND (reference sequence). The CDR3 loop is CASSTSLSGKLRPYEQYF. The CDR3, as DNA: TGTGCCAGTAGTACGAGTTTATCAGGGAAATTACGACCCTACGAGCAGTACTTC.

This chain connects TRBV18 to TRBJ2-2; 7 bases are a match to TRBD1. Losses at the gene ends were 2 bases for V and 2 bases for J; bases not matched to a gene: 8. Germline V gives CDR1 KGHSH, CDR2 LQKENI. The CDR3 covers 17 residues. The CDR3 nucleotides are TGTGCCAGCTCACCATTTCGACAGGGCCCCAACACCGGGGAGCTGTTTTTT. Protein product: CASSPFRQGPNTGELFF.

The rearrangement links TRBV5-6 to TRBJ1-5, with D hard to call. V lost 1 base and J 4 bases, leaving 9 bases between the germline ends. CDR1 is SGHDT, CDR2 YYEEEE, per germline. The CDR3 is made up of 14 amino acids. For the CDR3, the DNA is TGTGCCAGCAGCTTGTACAGATTAAATCAGCCCCAGCATTTT. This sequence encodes CASSLYRLNQPQHF.